One sample yielded the 14 T cell receptor beta chains listed below, sequenced in a study of blood T cell repertoires in COVID-19. TCRdb's copy holds only in-frame clones and misses some; the assay was immunoSEQ multiplex PCR. Among 150,000 or so clones listed, 85% to 90% were seen once. The specimen was peripheral blood. These receptors were taken from a woman aged 70-85 years with COVID-19, enrolled during active disease.

The chain links TRBV2 to TRBJ1-5; the D gene is possibly TRBD1 (5 bases). V was cut by 4 bases and J by 6 bases, with 16 bases left in between. The length of the CDR3 is 15 residues. Per the germline V gene, CDR1 is SNHLY and CDR2 is FYNNEI. The CDR3: CASSVDKKRSQPQHF. DNA for the CDR3: TGTGCCAGCAGTGTGGACAAAAAACGGAGTCAGCCCCAGCATTTT.

V is TRBV15 and J is TRBJ1-2; D possibly corresponds to TRBD1 (5 bases). Germline V gene sequence: CDR1 LNHNV, CDR2 YYDKDF (reference sequence). V lost 3 bases and J 8 bases, leaving 22 bases between the germline ends. CDR3 size: 16 residues. The CDR3 here is CATSRGTTVAQSGYTF. The DNA of the CDR3 is TGTGCCACCAGCAGGGGGACTACAGTTGCCCAAAGCGGCTACACCTTC.

The chain couples TRBV28 to TRBJ1-1, with D possibly TRBD1 on 6 matching bases. V lost 2 bases and J lost 10, with 11 bases in between. This CDR3 comprises 12 residues. Germline-derived CDR1 and CDR2 are MDHEN and SYDVKM. The CDR3, as DNA: TGTGCCAGCAGTTTAGCTTCAGGGGTAGCTTTCTTT. It specifies CASSLASGVAFF.

This clone was found once. The chain employs TRBV10-3 and TRBJ2-7, with 7 bases identical to TRBD1. V lost 8 bases to trimming and J lost 2 bases; unmatched junction nucleotides: 3. There are 12 residues in the CDR3. Germline CDR1 ENHRY, CDR2 SYGVKD. The CDR3 DNA reads as TGTGCCATCGGACAGGTCGCCTACGAGCAGTACTTC. As protein: CAIGQVAYEQYF.

The chain combines TRBV3-1 (or the pseudogene TRBV3-2) with TRBJ1-1; perhaps TRBD1 as D (5 bases). V was pared by 3 bases and J by 7 bases, with 15 bases between. This CDR3 has 14 amino acids. Germline CDR1 reads LGHDT; CDR2 reads YNNKEL (reference sequence). Here the CDR3 reads CASSHPDKPLEAFF. The CDR3 DNA follows: TGTGCCAGCAGCCACCCGGACAAGCCCCTTGAAGCTTTCTTT.

The chain is built from TRBV6-1 and TRBJ2-3; D may be TRBD2 (5 bases). From germline, CDR1 is MNHNS and CDR2 SASEGT. There are 15 residues in the CDR3. Trimming left V 3 bases short and J 1 base short, with 11 bases between. This CDR3 is CASSDPGSGTDTQYF. The CDR3 DNA is TGTGCCAGCAGTGATCCGGGGTCCGGCACAGATACGCAGTATTTT.

The genes are TRBV3-1 (or the pseudogene TRBV3-2) and TRBJ2-1; 15 bases align to TRBD2. Germline CDR1 LGHDT, CDR2 YNNKEL (reference sequence). The junction had 10 bases not matched to a gene; V was cut back by 2 bases and J by 5 bases. The CDR3 spans 19 residues. CDR3 region: CASSQLPGTSGGSDNEQFF. The CDR3 DNA reads as TGTGCCAGCAGCCAATTACCGGGGACTAGCGGGGGGAGCGACAATGAGCAGTTCTTC.

The V gene is TRBV3-1 (or the pseudogene TRBV3-2), the J gene TRBJ1-1; tentatively, D is TRBD1 (6 bases). With 1 base removed from V and 5 bases from J, the gap between germline ends came to 14 bases. The CDR3 is 15 residues long. Germline V gives CDR1 LGHDT, CDR2 YNNKEL (reference sequence). Here the CDR3 DNA reads TGTGCCAGCAGCCAAGTGGTAGGGGGATGGACTGAAGCTTTCTTT. It encodes CASSQVVGGWTEAFF.

This clone has a handful of counts. This sample also contains other DNA sequences that code for the same CDR3. The chain has TRBV5-1 and TRBJ1-1; TRBD1 is a possible D gene (5 bases). CDR3 size: 14 residues. Germline values: CDR1 SGHRS, CDR2 YFSETQ. Between the trimmed V and J ends, which lost 4 bases and 0 bases, there was a span of 10 bases. Here the CDR3 reads CASSPDTLNTEAFF. CDR3 in DNA: TGCGCCAGCAGCCCGGACACACTGAACACTGAAGCTTTCTTT.

This chain connects TRBV28 to TRBJ2-7; the D is unclear. This CDR3 region has 14 residues. Trimming shortened V by 6 bases and J by 0 bases, and 12 bases separated the two germline ends. CDR1 and CDR2 from the germline V gene are MDHEN and SYDVKM. CDR3 loop: CASRARLYSYEQYF. The DNA of the CDR3 is TGTGCCAGCAGAGCTAGGCTTTACTCCTACGAGCAGTACTTC. The whole variable domain, filled in from reference TRBV28 and TRBJ2-7, reads DVKVTQSSRYLVKRTGEKVFLECVQDMDHENMFWYRQDPGLGLRLIYFSYDVKMKEKGDIPEGYSVSREKKERFSLILESASTNQTSMYLCASRARLYSYEQYFGPGTRLTVT.

The chain combines TRBV7-9 with TRBJ2-7; 9 positions match TRBD2. V trimming: 2 bases; J trimming: 2 bases; junction bases outside the gene matches: 1. The CDR3 extends over 14 amino acids. CDR1 is SEHNR, CDR2 FQNEAQ, per germline (reference sequence). CDR3 in DNA: TGTGCCAGCAGCTTACTAGCGGGGACCTACGAGCAGTACTTC. Translating gives CASSLLAGTYEQYF. The whole variable domain, filled in from reference TRBV7-9 and TRBJ2-7, reads DTGVSQNPRHKITKRGQNVTFRCDPISEHNRLYWYRQTLGQGPEFLTYFQNEAQLEKSRLLSDRFSAERPKGSFSTLEIQRTEQGDSAMYLCASSLLAGTYEQYFGPGTRLTVT.

The chain employs TRBV28 and TRBJ1-2; 7 bases line up with TRBD1. V was pared by 2 bases and J by 7 bases, with 7 bases of the junction left unmatched. This CDR3 is 14 amino acids long. Germline V gives CDR1 MDHEN, CDR2 SYDVKM. CDR3 sequence: CASSLGVGGGGYTF. CDR3 DNA: TGTGCCAGCAGTTTAGGAGTAGGGGGCGGTGGCTACACCTTC.

The gene calls are TRBV2 and TRBJ1-2, with unresolved D. The CDR3 is 13 residues long. Germline lookup yields CDR1 SNHLY and CDR2 FYNNEI. Trimming took 7 bases from V and 4 from J, leaving 13 bases between them. CDR3 protein: CASTGTEGYGYTF. In DNA, the CDR3 is TGTGCCAGCACCGGAACGGAGGGCTATGGCTACACCTTC. Looking up the rest from reference TRBV2 and TRBJ1-2 gives the full variable domain: EPEVTQTPSHQVTQMGQEVILRCVPISNHLYFYWYRQILGQKVEFLVSFYNNEISEKSEIFDDQFSVERPDGSNFTLKIRSTKLEDSAMYFCASTGTEGYGYTFGSGTRLTVV.

The gene calls are TRBV7-8 and TRBJ1-2, with a tentative D call TRBD1 (6 bases). V was trimmed by 5 bases and J by 3 bases, leaving 13 bases between them. Per germline, CDR1 SGHVS and CDR2 FQNEAQ. This CDR3 spans 14 amino acids. CDR3 DNA sequence: TGTGCCAGCAGCCCCACAACAGGGTACTATGGCTACACCTTC. This gives the protein CASSPTTGYYGYTF.